The rows below give T cell receptor beta chains drawn from one sample of a study of blood T cell repertoires in COVID-19. Assay used: immunoSEQ multiplex PCR; TCRdb lists only in-frame clones, some missing. The table has around 250,000 clones, just over 85% seen once. The sequenced material came from PBMCs or T cells enriched from blood (not recorded which). These receptors were collected from a man between 18 and 29 years old who had recovered from COVID-19. Both conserved end residues are part of each CDR3. The order of the fields is CDR3 DNA, CDR3 protein, D gene, V gene, clone size, J gene, CDR3 length. A D gene is named only where the DNA matches it firmly. Only some rows state a clone size, as once, few, many or a class for expanded clones.

DNA: TGTGCCAGTAGCCCGGGCGAGGGGGGGAACTCTGGAAACACCATATATTTT
CDR3: CASSPGEGGNSGNTIYF
D: -
V: TRBV19
size: -
J: TRBJ1-3
length: 17

DNA: TGCGCCAGCAGCTTGGCGACTAGCGGGGCTTCAGGGGAGACCCAGTACTTC
CDR3: CASSLATSGASGETQYF
D: TRBD2
V: TRBV5-1
size: -
J: TRBJ2-5
length: 17

DNA: TGTGCCAGCAGCTTAGATAAGGTTCCTAGTGGAAACACCATATATTTT
CDR3: CASSLDKVPSGNTIYF
D: -
V: TRBV11-2
size: -
J: TRBJ1-3
length: 16

DNA: TGTGCCAGTAATCCCATCGGACAGGGGGACCAGCCCCAGCATTTT
CDR3: CASNPIGQGDQPQHF
D: TRBD1
V: TRBV19
size: few
J: TRBJ1-5
length: 15

DNA: TGTGCCAGCAGTTTTCGGGGACAGGGGTCTCAGCCCCAGCATTTT
CDR3: CASSFRGQGSQPQHF
D: TRBD1
V: TRBV28
size: -
J: TRBJ1-5
length: 15

DNA: TGTGCCAGCAGCTTAGCAGCTAGCGGGAGTGACATTCAGTACTTC
CDR3: CASSLAASGSDIQYF
D: TRBD2
V: TRBV7-9
size: few
J: TRBJ2-4
length: 15

DNA: TGCGCCAGCAGCTTGGGATTGGCGGGAATGCTGACCGGGGAGCTGTTTTTT
CDR3: CASSLGLAGMLTGELFF
D: -
V: TRBV5-1
size: -
J: TRBJ2-2
length: 17

DNA: TGTGCCTGTGGCGGGACAGGGGGCCAGCCCCAGCATTTT
CDR3: CACGGTGGQPQHF
D: TRBD1
V: TRBV19
size: -
J: TRBJ1-5
length: 13

DNA: TGTGCCAGCTCGCCAGGACAGGGCCCCCAGCGGCCCACCTACGAGCAGTACTTC
CDR3: CASSPGQGPQRPTYEQYF
D: TRBD1
V: TRBV18
size: few
J: TRBJ2-7
length: 18

DNA: TGTGCCAGCAGCCAAGTAACTGGGGGCGAAGATACGCAGTATTTT
CDR3: CASSQVTGGEDTQYF
D: -
V: TRBV4-2
size: -
J: TRBJ2-3
length: 15

DNA: TGTGCCAGCAGCTTTCAGGGGCAGGACACTGAAGCTTTCTTT
CDR3: CASSFQGQDTEAFF
D: -
V: TRBV7-9
size: -
J: TRBJ1-1
length: 14

DNA: TGTGCCAGCAGCCCCCCATCTAACGAGCAGTACTTC
CDR3: CASSPPSNEQYF
D: -
V: TRBV11-2
size: -
J: TRBJ2-7
length: 12

DNA: TGTGCCAGCAGCTTAACTAGCGGGAGAGAGACCCAGTACTTC
CDR3: CASSLTSGRETQYF
D: TRBD2
V: TRBV7-2
size: few
J: TRBJ2-5
length: 14

DNA: TGTGCCAGCAGTTTAGGGGGCCGTCCGCAGTACTTC
CDR3: CASSLGGRPQYF
D: -
V: TRBV27
size: -
J: TRBJ2-7
length: 12

DNA: TGTGCCAGCAGTGGGGAAGCGGACACTGAAGCTTTCTTT
CDR3: CASSGEADTEAFF
D: -
V: TRBV2
size: few
J: TRBJ1-1
length: 13

DNA: TGTGCCAGCAGTCGGGGGACGGCGACTAATGAAAAACTGTTTTTT
CDR3: CASSRGTATNEKLFF
D: -
V: TRBV27
size: -
J: TRBJ1-4
length: 15

DNA: TGTGCCAGCAGTCCCCAGGGCAGGGGGGCGTCTTACGAGCAGTACTTC
CDR3: CASSPQGRGASYEQYF
D: -
V: TRBV4-2
size: -
J: TRBJ2-7
length: 16

DNA: TGTGCCAGCAGCTTAGCTAGCGTCCAAGAGACCCAGTACTTC
CDR3: CASSLASVQETQYF
D: -
V: TRBV11-2
size: -
J: TRBJ2-5
length: 14

DNA: TGTGCCAGCAGCCAAGACACAGGGGGCTCCTACGAGCAGTACTTC
CDR3: CASSQDTGGSYEQYF
D: TRBD1
V: TRBV4-2
size: -
J: TRBJ2-7
length: 15

DNA: TGTGCCAGCAGAAGGGACAGGGGTGCGGAGACCCAGTACTTC
CDR3: CASRRDRGAETQYF
D: TRBD1
V: TRBV6-5
size: -
J: TRBJ2-5
length: 14

DNA: TGTGCCAGCAGTTTAGGACTAGCGGGTGAGCAGTTCTTC
CDR3: CASSLGLAGEQFF
D: TRBD2
V: TRBV27
size: few
J: TRBJ2-1
length: 13

DNA: TGTGCCAGCAGGAGAACCGGGACAGTTAATCAGCCCCAGCATTTT
CDR3: CASRRTGTVNQPQHF
D: TRBD1
V: TRBV6-5
size: -
J: TRBJ1-5
length: 15

DNA: TGTGCCAGCAGCCAGGACGGGGGGAATTCACCCCTCCACTTT
CDR3: CASSQDGGNSPLHF
D: -
V: TRBV3-1/TRBV3-2
size: -
J: TRBJ1-6
length: 14

DNA: TGTGCCAGCAGCCCGACCGGACAGGGTACCTTTGAGCCCCAGCATTTT
CDR3: CASSPTGQGTFEPQHF
D: TRBD1
V: TRBV6-2/TRBV6-3
size: -
J: TRBJ1-5
length: 16

DNA: TGTGCCACCAGCATTCAGGGCAGCTACGAGCAGTACTTC
CDR3: CATSIQGSYEQYF
D: -
V: TRBV15
size: -
J: TRBJ2-7
length: 13

DNA: TGTGCCATCGGAATAGGGGTTGGGGATGAGACCCAGTACTTC
CDR3: CAIGIGVGDETQYF
D: -
V: TRBV6-5
size: few
J: TRBJ2-5
length: 14

DNA: TGTGCCAGCAGTAAACAGGGGGCTCAGCCCCAGCATTTT
CDR3: CASSKQGAQPQHF
D: TRBD1
V: TRBV7-8
size: -
J: TRBJ1-5
length: 13

DNA: TGTGCCAGCAGCTTGGCGCGCGGACAGGGAACGAGCTACACCTTC
CDR3: CASSLARGQGTSYTF
D: TRBD1
V: TRBV5-5
size: -
J: TRBJ1-2
length: 15

DNA: TGTGCCAGCAGCTTAACAGGGGCCTACAATGAGCAGTTCTTC
CDR3: CASSLTGAYNEQFF
D: TRBD1
V: TRBV7-2
size: -
J: TRBJ2-1
length: 14

DNA: TGTGCCAGCAGCTTACGGCAGGGTGGGATAACTGAAGCTTTCTTT
CDR3: CASSLRQGGITEAFF
D: -
V: TRBV7-9
size: -
J: TRBJ1-1
length: 15

DNA: TGTGCCAGCAGCGGAACAGGGCACCACGAGCAGTACTTC
CDR3: CASSGTGHHEQYF
D: -
V: TRBV7-6
size: -
J: TRBJ2-7
length: 13

DNA: TGTGCCATCAGTGCCGAAACAGGGGTATCAGCTAATGAAAAACTGTTTTTT
CDR3: CAISAETGVSANEKLFF
D: TRBD1
V: TRBV10-3
size: -
J: TRBJ1-4
length: 17

DNA: TGTGCCAGCAGCTTAGGGTTCTCAGCGGCTGGGGCCAACGTCCTGACTTTC
CDR3: CASSLGFSAAGANVLTF
D: -
V: TRBV11-2
size: few
J: TRBJ2-6
length: 17

DNA: TGTGCCAGCAGTGTTGGACTAGCGGCAGCCAATGAGCAGTTCTTC
CDR3: CASSVGLAAANEQFF
D: TRBD2
V: TRBV2
size: -
J: TRBJ2-1
length: 15

DNA: TGTGCCAGCAGACCCCTTTTGTGGGCGCCGAACACTGAAGCTTTCTTT
CDR3: CASRPLLWAPNTEAFF
D: -
V: TRBV5-6
size: -
J: TRBJ1-1
length: 16